The present entry profiles one TCR beta chain with its context. The antigen is not known. The CDR3 loop spans 12 amino acids. This sample was included in a study of T-cell memory formation after mild COVID-19. Looking at the study overall: Among the donors, TCR clusters were largely specific to each donor. General observations from the study: Clones which contracted sat mainly in CM and EM if CD4+, and in EMRA if CD8+.

Barcoded TCR alpha and TCR beta cDNA libraries with UMIs came from 5'RACE using constant-segment primers. One entry per CDR3 protein, called by TCRdb with MiXCR from the 5' RACE reads. The sample records under 300,000 distinct CDR3 sequences, more than 15% being singletons. The source is a man between 18 and 35 years old who had mild COVID-19 (a few samples of this study predate the infection). Cell type and time point are not known. This chain joins TRBV21-1 and TRBJ1-2. TRBV21-1 is a documented pseudogene. Source material: PBMCs or a T cell subset sorted from them (not recorded which). CDR3: CASSFPADGYTF. The CDR3 DNA reads TGTGCCAGCAGCTTCCCAGCGGATGGCTACACCTTC.